This T cell receptor beta chain was sequenced for a study of blood T cell repertoires in COVID-19. CDR1 and CDR2 (germline): SGDLS, YYNGEE. This CDR3 has 16 amino acids. Trimming took 4 bases from V and 4 from J; bases not matched to a gene: 10. The table came from immunoSEQ multiplex PCR; TCRdb's copy has only in-frame clones and leaves some out. The repertoire holds about 220,000 clones, about 87% seen once, with 2% to 2.5% in the top ten. Assignment of participants to cohorts was predicated upon participant-reported clinical history. Source material: PBMCs or T cells enriched from blood (not recorded which). The chain has TRBV9 and TRBJ2-3; 9 bases map to TRBD2. This receptor was obtained from a woman aged 40 to 50 with acute COVID-19. The CDR3 reads CASSPSSGRSADTQYF. CDR3 bases: TGTGCCAGCAGCCCCAGTAGCGGGAGATCGGCAGATACGCAGTATTTT.